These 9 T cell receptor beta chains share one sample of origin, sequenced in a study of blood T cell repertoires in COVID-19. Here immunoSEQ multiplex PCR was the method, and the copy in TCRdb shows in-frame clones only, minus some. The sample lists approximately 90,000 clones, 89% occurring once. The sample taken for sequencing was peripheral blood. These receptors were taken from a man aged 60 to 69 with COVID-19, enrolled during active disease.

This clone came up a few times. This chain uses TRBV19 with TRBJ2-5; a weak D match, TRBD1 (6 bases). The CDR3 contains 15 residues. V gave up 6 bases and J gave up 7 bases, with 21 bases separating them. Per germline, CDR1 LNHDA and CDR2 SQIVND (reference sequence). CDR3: CASSRSGTSEGTQYF. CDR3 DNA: TGTGCCAGTAGCCGGTCCGGGACATCGGAAGGGACCCAGTACTTC.

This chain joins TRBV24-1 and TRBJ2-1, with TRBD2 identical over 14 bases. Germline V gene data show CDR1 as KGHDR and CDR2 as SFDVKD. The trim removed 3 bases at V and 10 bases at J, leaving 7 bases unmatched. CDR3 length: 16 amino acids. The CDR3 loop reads CATSDPGTSGRKEQFF. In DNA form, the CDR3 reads TGTGCCACCAGTGATCCCGGGACTAGCGGGAGAAAGGAGCAGTTCTTC.

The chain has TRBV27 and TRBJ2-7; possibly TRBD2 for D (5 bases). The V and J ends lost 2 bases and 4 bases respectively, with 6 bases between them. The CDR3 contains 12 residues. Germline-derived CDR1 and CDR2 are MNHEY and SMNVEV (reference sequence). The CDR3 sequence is CASSLPGYEQYF. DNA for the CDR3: TGTGCCAGCAGTTTACCGGGGTACGAGCAGTACTTC.

The CDR3 is CASSLDAGQNEKLFF. The CDR3, as DNA: TGTGCCAGCAGCTTAGACGCGGGACAGAATGAAAAACTGTTTTTT. The chain links TRBV7-6 to TRBJ1-4; 7 bases are a match to TRBD1. CDR3 size: 15 residues. Trimming took 1 base from V and 5 from J; bases not matched to a gene: 4. CDR1 SGHVS and CDR2 FNYEAQ come from the germline V gene.

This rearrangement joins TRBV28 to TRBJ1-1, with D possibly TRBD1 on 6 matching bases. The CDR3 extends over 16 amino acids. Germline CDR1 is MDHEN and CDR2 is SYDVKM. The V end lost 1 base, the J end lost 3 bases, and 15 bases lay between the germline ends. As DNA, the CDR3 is TGTGCCAGCAGTTTATTGAGGGGGGGGGCGGACACTGAAGCTTTCTTT. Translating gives CASSLLRGGADTEAFF.

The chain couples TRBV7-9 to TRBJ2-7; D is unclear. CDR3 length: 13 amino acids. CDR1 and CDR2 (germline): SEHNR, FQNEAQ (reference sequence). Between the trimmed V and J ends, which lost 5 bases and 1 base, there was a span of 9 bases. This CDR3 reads CASSPDISYEQYF. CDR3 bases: TGTGCCAGCAGCCCCGACATATCCTACGAGCAGTACTTC.

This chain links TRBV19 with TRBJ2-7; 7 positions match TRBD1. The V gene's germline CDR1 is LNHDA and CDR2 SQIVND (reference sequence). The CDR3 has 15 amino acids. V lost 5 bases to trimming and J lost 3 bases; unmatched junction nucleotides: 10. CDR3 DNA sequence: TGTGCCAGTAGTTCAGCCGGGACAGTTCGCTACGAGCAGTACTTC. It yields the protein CASSSAGTVRYEQYF.

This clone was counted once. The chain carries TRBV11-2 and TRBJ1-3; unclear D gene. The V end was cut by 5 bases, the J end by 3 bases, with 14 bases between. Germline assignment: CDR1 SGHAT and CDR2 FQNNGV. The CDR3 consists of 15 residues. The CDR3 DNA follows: TGTGCCAGCAGCCCAAGTTCTATGCTTGGAAACACCATATATTTT. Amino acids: CASSPSSMLGNTIYF.

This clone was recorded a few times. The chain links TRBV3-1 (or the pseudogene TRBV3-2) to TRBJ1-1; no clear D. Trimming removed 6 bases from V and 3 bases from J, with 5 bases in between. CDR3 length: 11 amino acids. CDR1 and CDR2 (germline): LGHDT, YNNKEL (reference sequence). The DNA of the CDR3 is TGTGCCAGCAGTCTACACACTGAAGCTTTCTTT. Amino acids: CASSLHTEAFF.